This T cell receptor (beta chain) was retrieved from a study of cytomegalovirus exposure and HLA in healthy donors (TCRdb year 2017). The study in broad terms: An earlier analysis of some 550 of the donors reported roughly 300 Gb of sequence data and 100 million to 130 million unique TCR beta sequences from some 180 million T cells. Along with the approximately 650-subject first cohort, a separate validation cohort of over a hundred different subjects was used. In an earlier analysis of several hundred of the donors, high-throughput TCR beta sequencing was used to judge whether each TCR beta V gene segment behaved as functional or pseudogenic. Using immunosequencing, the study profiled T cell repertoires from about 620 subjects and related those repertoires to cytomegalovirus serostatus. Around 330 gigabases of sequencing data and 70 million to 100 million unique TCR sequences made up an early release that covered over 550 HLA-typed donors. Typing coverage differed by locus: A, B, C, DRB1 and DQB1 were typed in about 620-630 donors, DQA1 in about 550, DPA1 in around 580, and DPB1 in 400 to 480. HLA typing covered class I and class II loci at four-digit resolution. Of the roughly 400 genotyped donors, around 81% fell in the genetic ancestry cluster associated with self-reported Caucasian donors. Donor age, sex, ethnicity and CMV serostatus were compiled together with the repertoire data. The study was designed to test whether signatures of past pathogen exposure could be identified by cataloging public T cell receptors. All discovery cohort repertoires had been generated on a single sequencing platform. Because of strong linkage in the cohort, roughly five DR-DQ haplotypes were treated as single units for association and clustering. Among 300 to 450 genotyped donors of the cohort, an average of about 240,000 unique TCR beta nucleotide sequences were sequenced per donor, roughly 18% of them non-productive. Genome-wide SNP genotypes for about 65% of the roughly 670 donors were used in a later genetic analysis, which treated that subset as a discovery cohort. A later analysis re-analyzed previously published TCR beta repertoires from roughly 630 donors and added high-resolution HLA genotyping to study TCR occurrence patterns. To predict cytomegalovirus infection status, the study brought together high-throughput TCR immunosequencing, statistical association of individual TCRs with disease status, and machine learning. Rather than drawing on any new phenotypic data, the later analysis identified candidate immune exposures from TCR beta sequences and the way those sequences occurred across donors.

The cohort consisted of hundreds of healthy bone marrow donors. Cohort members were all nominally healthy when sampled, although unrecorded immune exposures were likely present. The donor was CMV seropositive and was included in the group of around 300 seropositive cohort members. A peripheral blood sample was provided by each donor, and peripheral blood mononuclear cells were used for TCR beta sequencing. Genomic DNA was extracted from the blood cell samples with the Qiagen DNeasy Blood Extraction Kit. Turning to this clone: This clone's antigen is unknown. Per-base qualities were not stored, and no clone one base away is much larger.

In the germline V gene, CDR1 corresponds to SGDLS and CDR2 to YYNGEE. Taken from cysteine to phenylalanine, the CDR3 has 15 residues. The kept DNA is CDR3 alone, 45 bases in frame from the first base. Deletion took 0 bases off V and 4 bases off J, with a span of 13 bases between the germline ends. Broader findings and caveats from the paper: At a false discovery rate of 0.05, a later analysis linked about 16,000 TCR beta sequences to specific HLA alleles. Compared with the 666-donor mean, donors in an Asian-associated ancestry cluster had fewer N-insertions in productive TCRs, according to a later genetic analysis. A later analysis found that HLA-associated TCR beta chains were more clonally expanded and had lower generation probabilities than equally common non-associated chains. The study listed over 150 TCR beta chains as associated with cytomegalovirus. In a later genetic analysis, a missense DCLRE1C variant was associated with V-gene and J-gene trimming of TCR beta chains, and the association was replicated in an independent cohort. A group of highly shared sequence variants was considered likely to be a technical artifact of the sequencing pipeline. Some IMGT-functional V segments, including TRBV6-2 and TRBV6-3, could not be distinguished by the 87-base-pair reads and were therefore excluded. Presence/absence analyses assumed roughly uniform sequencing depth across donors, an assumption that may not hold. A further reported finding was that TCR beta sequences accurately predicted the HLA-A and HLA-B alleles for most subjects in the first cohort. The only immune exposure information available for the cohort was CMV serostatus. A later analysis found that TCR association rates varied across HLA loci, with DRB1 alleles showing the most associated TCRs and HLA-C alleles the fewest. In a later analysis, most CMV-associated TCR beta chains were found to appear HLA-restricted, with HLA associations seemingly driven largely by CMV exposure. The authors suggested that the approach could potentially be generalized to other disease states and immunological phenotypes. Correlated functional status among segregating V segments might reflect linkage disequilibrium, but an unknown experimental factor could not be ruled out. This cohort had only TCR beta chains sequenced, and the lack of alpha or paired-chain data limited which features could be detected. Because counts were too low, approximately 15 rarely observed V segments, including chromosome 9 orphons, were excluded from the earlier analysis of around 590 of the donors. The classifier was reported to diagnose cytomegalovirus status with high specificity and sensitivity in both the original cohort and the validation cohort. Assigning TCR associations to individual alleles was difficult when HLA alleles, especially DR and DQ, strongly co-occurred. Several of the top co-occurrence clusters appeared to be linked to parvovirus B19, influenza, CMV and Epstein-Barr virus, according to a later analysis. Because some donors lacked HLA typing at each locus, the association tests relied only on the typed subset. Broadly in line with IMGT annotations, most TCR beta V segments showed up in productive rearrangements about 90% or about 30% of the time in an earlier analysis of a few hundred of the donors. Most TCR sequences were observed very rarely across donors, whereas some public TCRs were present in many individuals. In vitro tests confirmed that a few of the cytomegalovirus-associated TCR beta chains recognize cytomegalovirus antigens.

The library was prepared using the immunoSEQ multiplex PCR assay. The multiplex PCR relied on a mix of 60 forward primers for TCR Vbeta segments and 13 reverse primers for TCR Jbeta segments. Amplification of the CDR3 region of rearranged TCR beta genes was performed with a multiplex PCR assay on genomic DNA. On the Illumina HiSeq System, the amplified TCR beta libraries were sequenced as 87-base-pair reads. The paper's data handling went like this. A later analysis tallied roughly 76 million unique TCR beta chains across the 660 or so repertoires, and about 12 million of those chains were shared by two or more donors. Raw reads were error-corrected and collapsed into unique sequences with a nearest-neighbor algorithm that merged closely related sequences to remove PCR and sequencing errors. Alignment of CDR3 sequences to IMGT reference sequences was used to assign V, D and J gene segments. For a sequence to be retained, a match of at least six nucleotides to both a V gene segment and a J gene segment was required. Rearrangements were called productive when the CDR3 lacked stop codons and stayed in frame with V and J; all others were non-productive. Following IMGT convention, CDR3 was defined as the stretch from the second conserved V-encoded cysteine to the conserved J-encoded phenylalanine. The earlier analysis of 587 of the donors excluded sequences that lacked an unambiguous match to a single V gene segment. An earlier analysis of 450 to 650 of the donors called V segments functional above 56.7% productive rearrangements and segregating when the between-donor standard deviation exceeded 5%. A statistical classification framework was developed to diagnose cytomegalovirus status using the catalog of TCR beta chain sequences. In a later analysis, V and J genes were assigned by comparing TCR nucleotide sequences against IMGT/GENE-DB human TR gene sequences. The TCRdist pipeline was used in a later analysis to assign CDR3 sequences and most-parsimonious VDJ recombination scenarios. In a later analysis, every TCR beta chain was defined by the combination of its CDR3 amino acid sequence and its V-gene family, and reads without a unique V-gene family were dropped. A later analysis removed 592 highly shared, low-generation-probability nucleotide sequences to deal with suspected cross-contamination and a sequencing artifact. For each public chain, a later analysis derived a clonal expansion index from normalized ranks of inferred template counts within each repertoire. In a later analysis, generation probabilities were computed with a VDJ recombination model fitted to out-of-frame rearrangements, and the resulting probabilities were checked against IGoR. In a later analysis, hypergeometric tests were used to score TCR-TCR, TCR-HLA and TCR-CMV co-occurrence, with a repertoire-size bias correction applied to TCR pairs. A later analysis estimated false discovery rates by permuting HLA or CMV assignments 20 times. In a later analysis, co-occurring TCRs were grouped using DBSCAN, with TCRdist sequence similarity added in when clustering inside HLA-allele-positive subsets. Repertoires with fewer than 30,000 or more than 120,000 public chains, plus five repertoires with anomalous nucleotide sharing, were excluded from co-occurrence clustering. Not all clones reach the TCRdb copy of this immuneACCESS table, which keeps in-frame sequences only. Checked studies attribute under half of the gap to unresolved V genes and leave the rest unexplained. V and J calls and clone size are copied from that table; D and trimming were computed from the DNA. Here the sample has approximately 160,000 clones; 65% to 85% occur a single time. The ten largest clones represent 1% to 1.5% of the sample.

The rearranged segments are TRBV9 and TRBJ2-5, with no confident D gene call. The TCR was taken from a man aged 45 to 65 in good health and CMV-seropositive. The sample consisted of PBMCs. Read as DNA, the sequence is TGTGCCAGCAGCGTAGCTAGTCCCCCGGGAGAGACCCAGTACTTC. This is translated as CASSVASPPGETQYF.